The rows below give T cell receptor beta chains drawn from one sample of a study of cytomegalovirus exposure and HLA in healthy donors. Here immunoSEQ multiplex PCR was the method, and the copy in TCRdb shows in-frame clones only, minus some. The repertoire holds fewer than 250,000 clones, with 75% to 90% as singletons. Specimen: PBMCs. The source is a young woman in good health and CMV-seropositive. CDR3s include the opening cysteine and the closing phenylalanine or tryptophan. A D gene is named only where the DNA matches it firmly. Where a row states a size, it is once, few, many or the class of an expanded clone; other rows omit it.

clone size	V gene	CDR3 length	D gene	J gene	CDR3 DNA	CDR3 protein
.	TRBV27	14	.	TRBJ1-5	TGTGCCAGCAGTGCGGGGATTGGCAATCAGCCCCAGCATTTT	CASSAGIGNQPQHF
.	TRBV28	13	.	TRBJ2-1	TGTGCCAGCAGCAAGCCCGACGCAGAGGAGCAGTTCTTC	CASSKPDAEEQFF
.	TRBV4-2	14	.	TRBJ2-1	TGTGCCAGCAGCCAAGCTAGCGCTTACAATGAGCAGTTCTTC	CASSQASAYNEQFF
.	TRBV19	15	.	TRBJ2-5	TGTGCCAGTAGTTCCTCCGGCGGGCGCGGAGAGACCCAGTACTTC	CASSSSGGRGETQYF
once	TRBV9	17	.	TRBJ2-2	TGTGCCAGCAGTGTAAAGGGACTTAGCGGAAACACCGGGGAGCTGTTTTTT	CASSVKGLSGNTGELFF
once	TRBV19	14	.	TRBJ2-3	TGTGCCAGTAGTATGCAGGGGAGCACAGATACGCAGTATTTT	CASSMQGSTDTQYF
.	TRBV23-1	11	.	TRBJ2-2	TGCGCCAGCACGGGAGCCGGGGAGCTGTTTTTT	CASTGAGELFF
.	TRBV28	16	TRBD1	TRBJ1-2	TGTGCCAGCAGTTTCAGGGACAGGGGGGCCCATAATGGCTACACCTTC	CASSFRDRGAHNGYTF
.	TRBV14	16	TRBD2	TRBJ2-2	TGTGCCAGCAGCCAAGTTCTCGGCGGGAGCACCGGGGAGCTGTTTTTT	CASSQVLGGSTGELFF
.	TRBV30	14	TRBD2	TRBJ2-3	TGTGCCTGGATCAGCGGGGCTAGCACAGATACGCAGTATTTT	CAWISGASTDTQYF
.	TRBV5-8	14	TRBD1	TRBJ2-7	TGTGCCAGCAGCGACCGGGACAGGGAGTACGAGCAGTACTTC	CASSDRDREYEQYF
.	TRBV9	13	.	TRBJ1-2	TGTGCCAGCAGCTCGTTAGGGAGGCTGAGCTACACCTTC	CASSSLGRLSYTF
.	TRBV5-4	11	.	TRBJ1-4	TGTGCCAGCAGCCAAAATGAAAAACTGTTTTTT	CASSQNEKLFF
.	TRBV10-3	14	.	TRBJ1-2	TGTGCCATCAGTGAGTCGGGAGGGGACGGTGGCTACACCTTC	CAISESGGDGGYTF
once	TRBV15	14	.	TRBJ2-7	TGTGCCACCAGCAGAGAACCAGGGAGGTACGAGCAGTACTTC	CATSREPGRYEQYF
.	TRBV2	12	TRBD1	TRBJ2-7	TGTGCCAGCAGCGTGGACAGGAACGAGCAGTACTTC	CASSVDRNEQYF
.	TRBV2	17	TRBD2	TRBJ2-7	TGTGCCAGCAGTGTTGGGACTAGCGGGAGGATTACCTACGAGCAGTACTTC	CASSVGTSGRITYEQYF
.	TRBV9	14	TRBD2	TRBJ2-3	TGTGCCAGCAGTATTAGCGGGGCCGGAGATACGCAGTATTTT	CASSISGAGDTQYF
.	TRBV27	12	.	TRBJ2-7	TGTGCCAGCAGTCCCAGCCACTACGAGCAGTACTTC	CASSPSHYEQYF
.	TRBV6-1	15	.	TRBJ2-6	TGTGCCAGCAGAAAGGACCCCTCTGGGGCCAACGTCCTGACTTTC	CASRKDPSGANVLTF
.	TRBV5-1	15	.	TRBJ1-2	TGCGCCAGCAGCTTGGTTGGGCCAGGGGCTAGGGGCTACACCTTC	CASSLVGPGARGYTF
.	TRBV27	14	.	TRBJ1-2	TGTGCCAGCAGTTTCAGTGGCGTTCCCTATGGCTACACCTTC	CASSFSGVPYGYTF
.	TRBV7-8	15	.	TRBJ2-7	TGTGCCAGCAGCTTAGAGGGCGGCCTCAACTACGAGCAGTACTTC	CASSLEGGLNYEQYF
.	TRBV7-2	11	.	TRBJ1-2	TGTGCCAGCAGTGCTAACTATGGCTACACCTTC	CASSANYGYTF
.	TRBV5-1	15	.	TRBJ2-6	TGCGCCAGCAGCTTGGACCGCTCTGGGGCCAACGTCCTGACTTTC	CASSLDRSGANVLTF
.	TRBV2	15	.	TRBJ1-2	TGTGCCAGCAGATTACAGGGTTCTAGTTCCGATGGCTACACCTTC	CASRLQGSSSDGYTF
few	TRBV30	15	TRBD1	TRBJ1-2	TGTGCCTGGAGTAGACCGGACAGGGAAACGAATGGCTACACCTTC	CAWSRPDRETNGYTF
.	TRBV28	12	.	TRBJ1-1	TGTGCCAGCAGCCGGGGACGGCGAGAAGCTTTCTTT	CASSRGRREAFF
.	TRBV7-7	15	.	TRBJ2-3	TGTGCTAGCAGCTTAGGAACCGGGAGCACAGATACGCAGTATTTT	CASSLGTGSTDTQYF
once	TRBV27	12	.	TRBJ2-2	TGTGCCAGCAGTCACAGGGCCGGGGAGCTGTTTTTT	CASSHRAGELFF
.	TRBV29-1	9	.	TRBJ1-1	TGCAGCGTCCCTGAAGGGGCTTTCTTT	CSVPEGAFF
once	TRBV5-1	15	TRBD1	TRBJ2-7	TGCGCCAGCAGCTTAGTAGGGGACAGCAACTACGAGCAGTACTTC	CASSLVGDSNYEQYF
.	TRBV6-6	14	.	TRBJ1-2	TGTGCCAGCAGTTACTCGGCTGGTGATGGAGGCTACACCTTC	CASSYSAGDGGYTF
.	TRBV9	13	.	TRBJ2-7	TGTGCCAGCGCTCCGGACAGTATCCACGAGCAGTACTTC	CASAPDSIHEQYF
few	TRBV5-6	15	TRBD1	TRBJ1-2	TGTGCCAGCAGCCGACGGGCCGCCAGGGGGCATGGCTACACCTTC	CASSRRAARGHGYTF
.	TRBV6-1	15	.	TRBJ1-2	TGTGCCAGCACCCAAGGGGGGAATAATAACTATGGCTACACCTTC	CASTQGGNNNYGYTF
.	TRBV5-1	13	.	TRBJ1-1	TGCGCCAGCAGCTTGCGCGGGGACACTGAAGCTTTCTTT	CASSLRGDTEAFF